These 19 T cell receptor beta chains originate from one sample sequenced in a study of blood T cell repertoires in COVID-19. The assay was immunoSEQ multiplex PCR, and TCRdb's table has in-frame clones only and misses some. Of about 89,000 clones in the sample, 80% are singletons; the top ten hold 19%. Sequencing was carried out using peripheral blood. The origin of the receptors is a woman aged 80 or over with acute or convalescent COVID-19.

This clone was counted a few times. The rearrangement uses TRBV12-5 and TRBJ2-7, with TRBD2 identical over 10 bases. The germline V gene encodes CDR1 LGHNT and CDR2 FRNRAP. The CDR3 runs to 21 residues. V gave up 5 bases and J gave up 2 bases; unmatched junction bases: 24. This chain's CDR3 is CASGTEPAGTSANSGAYEQYF. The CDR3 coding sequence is TGTGCTAGTGGTACCGAACCCGCCGGGACTAGCGCTAACTCTGGGGCCTACGAGCAGTACTTC.

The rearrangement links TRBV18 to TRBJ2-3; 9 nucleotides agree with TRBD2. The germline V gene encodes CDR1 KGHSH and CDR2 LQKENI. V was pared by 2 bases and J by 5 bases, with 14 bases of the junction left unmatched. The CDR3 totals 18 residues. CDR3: CASSPSPSGEASGDTQYF. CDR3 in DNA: TGTGCCAGCTCACCATCACCTAGCGGGGAGGCATCTGGAGATACGCAGTATTTT. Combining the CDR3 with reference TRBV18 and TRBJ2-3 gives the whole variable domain NAGVMQNPRHLVRRRGQEARLRCSPMKGHSHVYWYRQLPEEGLKFMVYLQKENIIDESGMPKERFSAEFPKEGPSILRIQQVVRGDSAAYFCASSPSPSGEASGDTQYFGPGTRLTVL.

The CDR3 DNA is TGCAGCGGCCAGGGGGCCTATGGCTACACCTTC. Residues: CSGQGAYGYTF. This rearrangement joins TRBV29-1 to TRBJ1-2; 8 nucleotides align to TRBD1. Germline V gene lookup returns CDR1 SQVTM and CDR2 ANQGSEA. The V segment lost 7 bases and the J segment 4 bases; nucleotides outside the gene matches: 2. The CDR3 is made up of 11 amino acids.

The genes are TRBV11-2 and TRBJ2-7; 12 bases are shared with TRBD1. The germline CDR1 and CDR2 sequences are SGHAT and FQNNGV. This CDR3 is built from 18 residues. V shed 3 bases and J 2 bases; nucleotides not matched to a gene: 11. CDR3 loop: CASSFRPGQGALAYEQYF. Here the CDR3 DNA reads TGTGCCAGCAGCTTCCGGCCGGGACAGGGGGCGCTTGCCTACGAGCAGTACTTC. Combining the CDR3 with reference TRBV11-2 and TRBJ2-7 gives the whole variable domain EAGVAQSPRYKIIEKRQSVAFWCNPISGHATLYWYQQILGQGPKLLIQFQNNGVVDDSQLPKDRFSAERLKGVDSTLKIQPAKLEDSAVYLCASSFRPGQGALAYEQYFGPGTRLTVT.

The CDR3 is CAISGGTGIQETQYF. Here the CDR3 DNA reads TGTGCCATCAGTGGGGGGACAGGGATCCAAGAGACCCAGTACTTC. The V and J genes are TRBV10-3 and TRBJ2-5; 9 positions match TRBD1. The CDR3 is made up of 15 amino acids. The germline V gene has CDR1 ENHRY and CDR2 SYGVKD. With V trimmed by 4 bases and J by 1 base, 4 bases remained unmatched.

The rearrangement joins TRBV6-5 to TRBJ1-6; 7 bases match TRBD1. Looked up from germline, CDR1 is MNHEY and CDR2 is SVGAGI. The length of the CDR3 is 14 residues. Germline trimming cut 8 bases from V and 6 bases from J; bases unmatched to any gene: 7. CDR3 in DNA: TGTGCCAGCCTCCGGGACAGAGGTAATTCACCCCTCCACTTT. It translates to CASLRDRGNSPLHF.

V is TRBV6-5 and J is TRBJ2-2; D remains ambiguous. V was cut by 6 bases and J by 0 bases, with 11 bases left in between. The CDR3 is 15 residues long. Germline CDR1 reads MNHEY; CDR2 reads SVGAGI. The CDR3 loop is CASSVRGPNTGELFF. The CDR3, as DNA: TGTGCCAGCAGCGTGAGAGGTCCGAACACCGGGGAGCTGTTTTTT.

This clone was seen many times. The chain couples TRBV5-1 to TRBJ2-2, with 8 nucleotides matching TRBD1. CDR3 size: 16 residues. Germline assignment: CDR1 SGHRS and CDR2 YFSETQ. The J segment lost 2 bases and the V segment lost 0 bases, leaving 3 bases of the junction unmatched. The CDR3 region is CASSLVQGANTGELFF. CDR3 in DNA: TGCGCCAGCAGCTTGGTCCAGGGGGCTAACACCGGGGAGCTGTTTTTT.

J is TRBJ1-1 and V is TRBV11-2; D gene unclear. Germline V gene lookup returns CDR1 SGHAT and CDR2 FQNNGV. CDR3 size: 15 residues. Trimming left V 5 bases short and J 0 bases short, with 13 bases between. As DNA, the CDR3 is TGTGCCAGCAGCCCACTCCTCATCTTGAACACTGAAGCTTTCTTT. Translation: CASSPLLILNTEAFF. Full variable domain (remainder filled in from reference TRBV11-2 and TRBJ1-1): EAGVAQSPRYKIIEKRQSVAFWCNPISGHATLYWYQQILGQGPKLLIQFQNNGVVDDSQLPKDRFSAERLKGVDSTLKIQPAKLEDSAVYLCASSPLLILNTEAFFGQGTRLTVV.

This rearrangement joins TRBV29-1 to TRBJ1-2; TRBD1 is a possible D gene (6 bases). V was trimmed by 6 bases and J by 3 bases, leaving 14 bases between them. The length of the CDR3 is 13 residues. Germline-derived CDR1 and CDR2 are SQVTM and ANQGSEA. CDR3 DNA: TGCAGCGTAGACGATCCAGGGGACTATGGCTACACCTTC. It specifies CSVDDPGDYGYTF.

The CDR3 spells CASSRLAGYNEQFF. DNA of the CDR3: TGTGCCAGCAGCAGACTAGCGGGGTACAATGAGCAGTTCTTC. The V gene is TRBV27, the J gene TRBJ2-1; 11 bases match TRBD2. CDR1 and CDR2 from the germline V gene are MNHEY and SMNVEV (reference sequence). CDR3 length equals 14 residues. J was trimmed by 4 bases and V by 6 bases; bases with no gene match: 2.

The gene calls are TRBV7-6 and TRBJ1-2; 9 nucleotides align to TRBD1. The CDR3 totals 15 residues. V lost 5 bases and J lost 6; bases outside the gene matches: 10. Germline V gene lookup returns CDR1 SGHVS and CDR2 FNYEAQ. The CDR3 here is CASSPRGTGLDGYTF. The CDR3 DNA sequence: TGTGCCAGCAGCCCCAGGGGGACAGGGTTGGATGGCTACACCTTC.

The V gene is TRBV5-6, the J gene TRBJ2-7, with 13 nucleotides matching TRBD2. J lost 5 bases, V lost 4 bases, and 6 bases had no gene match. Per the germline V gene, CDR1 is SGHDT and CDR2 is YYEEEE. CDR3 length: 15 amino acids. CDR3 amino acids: CASSKRTSGGNEQYF. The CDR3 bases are TGTGCCAGCAGCAAACGGACTAGCGGGGGAAACGAGCAGTACTTC.

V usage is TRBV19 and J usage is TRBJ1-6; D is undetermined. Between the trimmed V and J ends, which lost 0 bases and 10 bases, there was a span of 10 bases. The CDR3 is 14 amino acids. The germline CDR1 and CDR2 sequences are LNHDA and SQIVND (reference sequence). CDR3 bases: TGTGCCAGTAGTATAGATCGGCTCAGGTCACCCCTCCACTTT. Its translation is CASSIDRLRSPLHF.

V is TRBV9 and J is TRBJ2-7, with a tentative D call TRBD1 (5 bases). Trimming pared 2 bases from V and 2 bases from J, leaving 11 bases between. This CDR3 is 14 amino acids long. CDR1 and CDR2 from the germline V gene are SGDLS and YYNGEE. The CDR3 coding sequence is TGTGCCAGCAGCGTTATCGACAGTACCTACGAGCAGTACTTC. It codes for CASSVIDSTYEQYF. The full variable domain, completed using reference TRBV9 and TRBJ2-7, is DSGVTQTPKHLITATGQRVTLRCSPRSGDLSVYWYQQSLDQGLQFLIQYYNGEERAKGNILERFSAQQFPDLHSELNLSSLELGDSALYFCASSVIDSTYEQYFGPGTRLTVT.

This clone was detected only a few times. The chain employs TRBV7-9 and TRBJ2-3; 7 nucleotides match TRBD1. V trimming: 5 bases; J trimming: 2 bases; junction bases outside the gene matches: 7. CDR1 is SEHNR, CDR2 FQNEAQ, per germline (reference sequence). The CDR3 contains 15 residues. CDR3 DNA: TGTGCCAGCAGCCCCACGGGACAGCTCACAGATACGCAGTATTTT. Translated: CASSPTGQLTDTQYF.

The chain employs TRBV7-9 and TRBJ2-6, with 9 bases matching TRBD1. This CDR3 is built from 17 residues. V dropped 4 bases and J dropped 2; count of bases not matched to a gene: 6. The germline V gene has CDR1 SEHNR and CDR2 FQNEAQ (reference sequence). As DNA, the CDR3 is TGTGCCAGCAGCTCCCGGGACAGGGCTCCTGGGGCCAACGTCCTGACTTTC. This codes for CASSSRDRAPGANVLTF.

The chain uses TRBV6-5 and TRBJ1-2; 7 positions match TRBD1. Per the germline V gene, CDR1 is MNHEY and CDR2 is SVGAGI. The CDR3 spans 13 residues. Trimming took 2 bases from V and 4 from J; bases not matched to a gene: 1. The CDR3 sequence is CASSYRQGYGYTF. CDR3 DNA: TGTGCCAGCAGTTACAGACAGGGCTATGGCTACACCTTC.

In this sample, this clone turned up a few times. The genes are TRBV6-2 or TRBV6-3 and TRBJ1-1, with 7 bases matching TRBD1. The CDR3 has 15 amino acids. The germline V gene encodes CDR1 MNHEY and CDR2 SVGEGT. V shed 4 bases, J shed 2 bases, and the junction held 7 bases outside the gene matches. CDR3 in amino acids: CASSWTGPVNTEAFF. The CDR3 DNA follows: TGTGCCAGCAGTTGGACAGGTCCCGTAAACACTGAAGCTTTCTTT.